The rows below give T cell receptor beta chains drawn from one sample of a study of early T cells in non-severe SARS-CoV-2 infection. TCRdb processed the 5' RACE reads anew with MiXCR; each CDR3 protein has one entry. Of about 50,000 distinct CDR3 sequences detected, over 5% appear once; the ten largest clones hold 5.5% to 8%. The sample was whole blood, taken at baseline. These receptors came from an adult who was a healthcare worker with PCR-confirmed SARS-CoV-2 infection or an uninfected control (not recorded which). Both conserved end residues are trimmed from each CDR3. Some rows mark clone size as missing; the rest say once, few, many or name a class of expanded clone.

size	V	J	CDR3
.	TRBV7-2	TRBJ2-2	ASSLAAGNTGELF
many	TRBV7-2	TRBJ2-7	ASSLAGTAPEQY
many	TRBV24-1	TRBJ2-1	ATSRTGSNNEQF
few	TRBV4-2	TRBJ2-1	ASSPANNEQF
many	TRBV20-1	TRBJ2-2	SATATNAGELF
many	TRBV6-2/TRBV6-3	TRBJ1-1	ASSYSGQDTEAF
.	TRBV24-1	TRBJ1-2	ATSDSGTSVYGYT
.	TRBV7-6	TRBJ2-3	ASSPLVSGDSDTQY
many	TRBV2	TRBJ1-1	ASSEGAGWNTEAF
.	TRBV6-5	TRBJ1-2	ASSYLTGSGYT
many	TRBV6-1	TRBJ2-5	ASTISGQGTTQY
.	TRBV20-1	TRBJ1-2	SARTGQAWGYT
many	TRBV6-5	TRBJ1-5	ASRDSLNQPQH
many	TRBV24-1	TRBJ2-2	ATSADSNTGELF
many	TRBV18	TRBJ1-4	ASSRPAEKLF
many	TRBV10-1	TRBJ2-1	ASSPGTIGRDEQF
many	TRBV28	TRBJ1-1	ASSRQGIGSNTEAF
.	TRBV6-2/TRBV6-3	TRBJ1-2	ASSYVQGAGGYT
many	TRBV5-1	TRBJ1-2	ASSSQKTEYGYT
many	TRBV5-1	TRBJ2-2	ASSLDGRPANTGELF